Below are 32 T cell receptor beta chains sequenced from a single sample in a study of blood T cell repertoires in COVID-19. The table came from immunoSEQ multiplex PCR; TCRdb's copy has only in-frame clones and leaves some out. The data show around 72,000 clones, roughly 84% seen once. The sequencing input was peripheral blood. These receptors were obtained from a woman aged 55-69 years with acute or convalescent COVID-19.

V gene TRBV24-1 combines with J gene TRBJ2-6; 7 nucleotides align to TRBD1. Unmatched junction bases numbered 5, after V lost 4 bases and J lost 0 bases. The CDR3 is 17 amino acids. Germline values: CDR1 KGHDR, CDR2 SFDVKD. CDR3 bases: TGTGCCACCAGTGACCGGGACAGACACTCTGGGGCCAACGTCCTGACTTTC. It encodes CATSDRDRHSGANVLTF.

J is TRBJ1-4 and V is TRBV13; 8 bases map to TRBD1. The germline V gene has CDR1 PRHDT and CDR2 FYEKMQ (reference sequence). V dropped 4 bases and J dropped 4; count of bases not matched to a gene: 5. CDR3 size: 15 residues. CDR3 amino acids: CASSWRQGNNEKLFF. The CDR3 DNA follows: TGTGCCAGCAGCTGGCGACAGGGGAATAATGAAAAACTGTTTTTT. The full variable domain, rest sourced from reference TRBV13 and TRBJ1-4, is AAGVIQSPRHLIKEKRETATLKCYPIPRHDTVYWYQQGPGQDPQFLISFYEKMQSDKGSIPDRFSAQQFSDYHSELNMSSLELGDSALYFCASSWRQGNNEKLFFGSGTQLSVL.

The chain recombines TRBV4-2 with TRBJ1-1; 7 bases are shared with TRBD1. CDR1 LGHNA and CDR2 YNFKEQ come from the germline V gene. This CDR3 is built from 13 residues. Losses at the gene ends were 4 bases for V and 6 bases for J; bases not matched to a gene: 5. CDR3 amino acids: CASSPGGTAEAFF. The CDR3 DNA follows: TGTGCCAGCAGCCCAGGGGGGACCGCTGAAGCTTTCTTT.

This chain joins TRBV18 and TRBJ1-2, with 10 positions matching TRBD1. The CDR3 consists of 16 residues. CDR1 is KGHSH and CDR2 is LQKENI in the germline V gene. With 1 base clipped from V and 4 bases from J, the junction kept 6 bases outside the gene matches. CDR3 residues: CASSPLGQGERYGYTF. The CDR3 coding sequence is TGTGCCAGCTCACCACTAGGACAGGGGGAACGCTATGGCTACACCTTC. The whole variable domain, remainder taken from reference TRBV18 and TRBJ1-2, is NAGVMQNPRHLVRRRGQEARLRCSPMKGHSHVYWYRQLPEEGLKFMVYLQKENIIDESGMPKERFSAEFPKEGPSILRIQQVVRGDSAAYFCASSPLGQGERYGYTFGSGTRLTVV.

The chain carries TRBV7-9 and TRBJ1-4, with TRBD1 matching over 7 bases. The V gene's germline CDR1 is SEHNR and CDR2 FQNEAQ (reference sequence). The CDR3 has 15 residues. With V trimmed by 4 bases and J by 5 bases, 7 bases remained unmatched. The CDR3 DNA sequence: TGTGCCAGCAGCTCATTGAGGGGGCCGAATGAAAAACTGTTTTTT. Translated, it gives CASSSLRGPNEKLFF.

The rearrangement joins TRBV3-1 (or the pseudogene TRBV3-2) to TRBJ1-4, with a tentative D call TRBD1 (5 bases). The CDR3 totals 15 residues. V was clipped by 4 bases and J by 8 bases, with 17 bases between them. CDR1 is LGHDT, CDR2 YNNKEL, per germline (reference sequence). The CDR3 DNA sequence: TGTGCCAGCAGCCGGGTCGGGACTGCCGGGGAAAAACTGTTTTTT. Amino acid sequence: CASSRVGTAGEKLFF.

V gene TRBV21-1 combines with J gene TRBJ2-1; no DNA check was done on the table's D call, TRBD1. TRBV21-1 is a pseudogene. The CDR3 extends over 14 amino acids. The CDR3 loop is CASSKGSDYNEQFF. Here the CDR3 DNA reads TGTGCCAGCAGCAAGGGCTCGGACTACAATGAGCAGTTCTTC.

This sequence joins TRBV11-2 and TRBJ1-6; 7 bases fit TRBD1. Germline CDR1 reads SGHAT; CDR2 reads FQNNGV. The ends lost 5 bases at V and 8 bases at J; junction bases unmatched: 9. CDR3 length equals 15 residues. The CDR3 here is CASSPWGDSDSPLHF. DNA for the CDR3: TGTGCCAGCAGCCCCTGGGGGGACAGTGATTCACCCCTCCACTTT.

This chain uses TRBV30 with TRBJ2-7; D is possibly TRBD1 (5 bases). The germline CDR1 and CDR2 sequences are GTSNPN and SVGIG (reference sequence). V shed 0 bases and J shed 2 bases, with 11 bases lying between them. CDR3 length equals 14 residues. The CDR3 loop reads CAWSVSGPPYEQYF. The CDR3 DNA sequence: TGTGCCTGGAGTGTATCAGGGCCCCCCTACGAGCAGTACTTC. The complete variable domain, with remaining parts taken from reference TRBV30 and TRBJ2-7, reads SQTIHQWPATLVQPVGSPLSLECTVEGTSNPNLYWYRQAAGRGLQLLFYSVGIGQISSEVPQNLSASRPQDRQFILSSKKLLLSDSGFYLCAWSVSGPPYEQYFGPGTRLTVT.

The chain links TRBV5-6 to TRBJ1-2, with TRBD1 matching over 9 bases. Per the germline V gene, CDR1 is SGHDT and CDR2 is YYEEEE. Unmatched junction bases numbered 7, after V lost 5 bases and J lost 8 bases. This CDR3 has 13 residues. Here the CDR3 reads CASSFRQGDGYTF. The CDR3 DNA sequence: TGTGCCAGCAGTTTTCGACAGGGGGACGGCTACACCTTC.

The V and J genes are TRBV28 and TRBJ2-7; 10 bases map to TRBD2. This CDR3 spans 15 amino acids. Germline trimming cut 2 bases from V and 4 bases from J; bases unmatched to any gene: 5. Germline CDR1 is MDHEN and CDR2 is SYDVKM. This CDR3 reads CASSLASGGRYEQYF. The CDR3 DNA sequence: TGTGCCAGCAGTTTAGCTAGCGGGGGAAGGTACGAGCAGTACTTC.

The chain is built from TRBV5-6 and TRBJ2-3, with a weak D call TRBD2 (5 bases). V lost 0 bases to trimming and J lost 3 bases, with 17 bases between them. This CDR3 is 17 amino acids long. Per germline, CDR1 SGHDT and CDR2 YYEEEE. The CDR3 nucleotides read TGTGCCAGCAGCTTGGTTGCGGGTCAAGTGAGGACAGATACGCAGTATTTT. This gives the protein CASSLVAGQVRTDTQYF.

This clone was seen once. V gene TRBV6-2 or TRBV6-3 combines with J gene TRBJ2-6; D is ambiguous. This CDR3 is 15 amino acids long. Trimming stripped 4 bases from V and 2 bases from J, with 9 bases between. Per germline, CDR1 MNHEY and CDR2 SVGEGT. The CDR3 bases are TGTGCCAGCAGTTTTCGGGTTGCTGGGGCCAACGTCCTGACTTTC. It codes for CASSFRVAGANVLTF.

The chain joins TRBV5-6 to TRBJ2-3; 8 bases map to TRBD1. The CDR3 extends over 15 amino acids. Germline V gene sequence: CDR1 SGHDT, CDR2 YYEEEE. V was clipped by 3 bases and J by 1 base; unmatched bases: 4. CDR3 residues: CASSSGQGRTDTQYF. DNA of the CDR3: TGTGCCAGCAGCTCTGGACAGGGCCGCACAGATACGCAGTATTTT.

The chain couples TRBV11-2 to TRBJ2-7, with 7 bases that match TRBD2. CDR3 length: 16 residues. The germline CDR1 and CDR2 sequences are SGHAT and FQNNGV. With V trimmed by 5 bases and J by 5 bases, 15 bases remained unmatched. The CDR3 DNA reads as TGTGCCAGCAGCAGACAATCGGGGGGACGGCTGGACGAGCAGTACTTC. Translation gives CASSRQSGGRLDEQYF.

V usage is TRBV7-7 and J usage is TRBJ2-5; 11 positions match TRBD1. Unmatched junction bases numbered 2, after V lost 1 base and J lost 4 bases. Germline V gene data show CDR1 as SSHAT and CDR2 as FNYEAQ (reference sequence). The CDR3 contains 15 residues. CDR3 residues: CASSLGGTGGETQYF. In DNA, the CDR3 is TGTGCCAGCAGCTTAGGAGGGACAGGGGGAGAGACCCAGTACTTC.

This chain joins TRBV4-2 and TRBJ2-5, with 15 nucleotides matching TRBD2. CDR1 is LGHNA, CDR2 YNFKEQ, per germline. This CDR3 contains 17 residues. V was pared by 2 bases and J by 2 bases, with 3 bases of the junction left unmatched. The CDR3 is CASSQTGTSGGQETQYF. The CDR3 coding sequence is TGTGCCAGCAGCCAAACTGGGACTAGCGGGGGGCAAGAGACCCAGTACTTC.

J is TRBJ1-2 and V is TRBV3-1 (or the pseudogene TRBV3-2), with TRBD1 matching over 9 bases. The V gene's germline CDR1 is LGHDT and CDR2 YNNKEL (reference sequence). The CDR3 runs to 15 residues. The J segment lost 7 bases and the V segment lost 3 bases, leaving 9 bases of the junction unmatched. CDR3 loop: CASSQGNTGGSGYTF. DNA for the CDR3: TGTGCCAGCAGCCAGGGAAATACAGGGGGCTCTGGCTACACCTTC.

The V call is TRBV6-5, the J call TRBJ2-7; 7 bases are a match to TRBD1. Unmatched junction bases numbered 2, after V lost 4 bases and J lost 5 bases. Germline V gene sequence: CDR1 MNHEY, CDR2 SVGAGI. The CDR3 length is 12 residues. Here the CDR3 DNA reads TGTGCCAGCAGTTCCAGGGGGAACGAGCAGTACTTC. Amino acids: CASSSRGNEQYF.

Only a few counts were recorded for this clone. The genes are TRBV5-1 and TRBJ2-3, with TRBD2 matching 9 bases. This CDR3 has 16 amino acids. V shed 3 bases and J 3 bases; nucleotides not matched to a gene: 8. CDR1 and CDR2 from the germline V gene are SGHRS and YFSETQ. CDR3 region: CASSWSGGTWTDTQYF. CDR3 coding DNA: TGCGCCAGCAGCTGGAGCGGGGGGACTTGGACAGATACGCAGTATTTT.

This sequence joins TRBV6-1 and TRBJ1-5; tentatively, D is TRBD1 (6 bases). The CDR3 runs 16 residues. From germline, CDR1 is MNHNS and CDR2 SASEGT. Trimming removed 1 base at V and 0 bases at J, with 10 bases between. The DNA for the CDR3 is TGTGCCAGCAGTGAAGGGCAGGGGTATAGCAATCAGCCCCAGCATTTT. As protein: CASSEGQGYSNQPQHF.

This rearrangement joins TRBV5-1 to TRBJ1-1; perhaps TRBD1 as D (6 bases). Germline V CDR1 and CDR2: SGHRS, YFSETQ. The V gene lost 3 bases and the J gene lost 4 bases, with 13 bases spanning the gap. There are 14 residues in the CDR3. This CDR3 is CASSWGRGGTEAFF. In nucleotides, the CDR3 is TGCGCCAGCAGCTGGGGCAGGGGCGGCACTGAAGCTTTCTTT.

The chain joins TRBV10-2 to TRBJ2-2; D possibly corresponds to TRBD2 (6 bases). The CDR3 consists of 15 residues. V was shortened by 6 bases and J by 3 bases, with 14 bases between the two germline ends. From germline, CDR1 is WSHSY and CDR2 SAAADI. The CDR3 reads CASRLSSADTGELFF. The CDR3, as DNA: TGCGCCAGCAGACTCTCTAGCGCAGACACCGGGGAGCTGTTTTTT.

This clone was observed a single time. The chain combines TRBV2 with TRBJ1-5; D possibly corresponds to TRBD1 (6 bases). Germline CDR1 is SNHLY and CDR2 is FYNNEI. Trimming stripped 1 base from V and 6 bases from J, with 7 bases between. This CDR3 comprises 13 residues. As DNA, the CDR3 is TGTGCCAGCAGTGAAGAAGGGGGTCAGCCCCAGCATTTT. It codes for CASSEEGGQPQHF.

The chain couples TRBV6-5 to TRBJ1-5; TRBD1 is a possible D gene (5 bases). Germline V gene sequence: CDR1 MNHEY, CDR2 SVGAGI. Trimming shortened V by 5 bases and J by 0 bases, and 11 bases separated the two germline ends. This CDR3 contains 15 residues. CDR3 nucleotides: TGTGCCAGCAGTCCGACAGTGATTAGCAATCAGCCCCAGCATTTT. Encoded protein: CASSPTVISNQPQHF.

This chain connects TRBV29-1 to TRBJ2-7; perhaps TRBD1 as D (6 bases). Per germline, CDR1 SQVTM and CDR2 ANQGSEA. This CDR3 contains 12 residues. With 4 bases removed from V and 2 bases from J, the gap between germline ends came to 9 bases. DNA for the CDR3: TGCAGCGTTGGAACAGGGACCTACGAGCAGTACTTC. It codes for CSVGTGTYEQYF.

The chain uses TRBV9 and TRBJ1-1, with D perhaps TRBD1 (6 bases). In germline, CDR1 is SGDLS, CDR2 YYNGEE. The CDR3 runs to 14 residues. Trimming shortened V by 1 base and J by 3 bases, and 10 bases separated the two germline ends. The CDR3, as DNA: TGTGCCAGCAGCGTACAAGGGGGGGACACTGAAGCTTTCTTT. This translates into CASSVQGGDTEAFF. Complete variable domain (other parts from reference TRBV9 and TRBJ1-1): DSGVTQTPKHLITATGQRVTLRCSPRSGDLSVYWYQQSLDQGLQFLIQYYNGEERAKGNILERFSAQQFPDLHSELNLSSLELGDSALYFCASSVQGGDTEAFFGQGTRLTVV.

In this sample, this clone turned up once. The J gene is TRBJ2-3, the V gene TRBV10-3, with 10 bases identical to TRBD1. The V segment lost 11 bases and the J segment 4 bases; nucleotides outside the gene matches: 12. Germline V gene data show CDR1 as ENHRY and CDR2 as SYGVKD. This CDR3 spans 15 amino acids. The CDR3 reads CASRPGQGTSDTQYF. CDR3 nucleotide sequence: TGTGCCTCTCGACCGGGACAGGGGACTTCAGATACGCAGTATTTT.

This chain joins TRBV7-9 and TRBJ2-2, with a possible D match to TRBD1 (5 bases). The CDR3 has 13 residues. The ends were cut back, 4 bases at V and 3 bases at J, with 6 bases in the middle. CDR1 is SEHNR and CDR2 is FQNEAQ in the germline V gene (reference sequence). CDR3 nucleotides: TGTGCCAGCAGCTCAGGGTACACCGGGGAGCTGTTTTTT. Its protein is CASSSGYTGELFF.

The V and J genes are TRBV4-1 and TRBJ2-1; 9 nucleotides align to TRBD2. The V segment lost 0 bases and the J segment 0 bases; nucleotides outside the gene matches: 15. The CDR3 loop spans 21 amino acids. Germline V gives CDR1 MGHRA, CDR2 YSYEKL. CDR3 bases: TGCGCCAGCAGCCAAGAGAGGATGGCTAGCGGGGCTTACAGCTCCTACAATGAGCAGTTCTTC. It translates to CASSQERMASGAYSSYNEQFF.

This chain joins TRBV5-1 and TRBJ1-1, with 8 bases aligning to TRBD1. Germline V lookup: CDR1 SGHRS, CDR2 YFSETQ. The V and J ends lost 0 bases and 4 bases, in that order; junction bases with no gene match: 11. The CDR3 totals 17 residues. CDR3 amino acids: CASSLVFTGQGGTEAFF. CDR3 bases: TGCGCCAGCAGCTTGGTCTTCACAGGACAGGGTGGCACTGAAGCTTTCTTT.

The J gene is TRBJ1-2, the V gene TRBV6-5; the match to TRBD1 covers 8 bases. V lost 7 bases to trimming and J lost 6 bases; unmatched junction nucleotides: 10. The germline V gene has CDR1 MNHEY and CDR2 SVGAGI. The CDR3 is 14 residues long. CDR3 protein: CASNAQDRANGYTF. The CDR3 DNA sequence: TGTGCCAGCAACGCCCAGGACAGGGCTAATGGCTACACCTTC.